The sequence of this TCR beta chain was determined in a study of T cell responses to AZD1222 COVID-19 vaccine. Turning to this clone: The antigen remains undetermined.

Study-wide points: Donors were chiefly white British, with a greater number of females, and clonal diversity was perhaps underestimated.

Some clones are missing from TCRdb's copy, which holds only in-frame ones; the method was immunoSEQ multiplex PCR. The repertoire has some 60,000 clones, over 60% of them found once; the top ten carry around 3.5%. The ends were cut back, 2 bases at V and 7 bases at J, with 10 bases in the middle. Germline CDR1 reads SGHRS; CDR2 reads YFSETQ. The CDR3 runs to 14 residues. Sequencing used peripheral blood, obtained 28 days after the second AZD1222 dose. The J gene is TRBJ1-6, the V gene TRBV5-1; D possibly corresponds to TRBD1 (5 bases). The TCR was taken from an adult who received the AZD1222 COVID-19 vaccine. The CDR3 nucleotides are TGCGCCAGCAGCTTTAAGGGGCAGAATTCACCCCTCCACTTT. Its protein product is CASSFKGQNSPLHF.